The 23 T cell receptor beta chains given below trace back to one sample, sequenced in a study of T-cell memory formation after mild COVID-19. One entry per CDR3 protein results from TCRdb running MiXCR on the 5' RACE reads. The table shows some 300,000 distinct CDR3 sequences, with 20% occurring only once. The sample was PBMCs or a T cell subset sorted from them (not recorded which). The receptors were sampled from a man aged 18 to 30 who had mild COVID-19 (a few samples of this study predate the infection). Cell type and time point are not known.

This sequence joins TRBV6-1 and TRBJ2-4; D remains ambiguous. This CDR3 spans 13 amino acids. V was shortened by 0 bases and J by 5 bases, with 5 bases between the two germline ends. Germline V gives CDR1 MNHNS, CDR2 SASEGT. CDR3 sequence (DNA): TGTGCCAGCAGTGAAGCGCCAGAAAACATTCAGTACTTC. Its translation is CASSEAPENIQYF.

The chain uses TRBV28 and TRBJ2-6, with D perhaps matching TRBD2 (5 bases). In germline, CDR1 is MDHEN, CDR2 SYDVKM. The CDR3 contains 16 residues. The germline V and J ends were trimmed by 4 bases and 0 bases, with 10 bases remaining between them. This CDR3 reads CASSSGLNSGANVLTF. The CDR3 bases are TGTGCCAGCAGTTCAGGACTGAACTCTGGGGCCAACGTCCTGACTTTC.

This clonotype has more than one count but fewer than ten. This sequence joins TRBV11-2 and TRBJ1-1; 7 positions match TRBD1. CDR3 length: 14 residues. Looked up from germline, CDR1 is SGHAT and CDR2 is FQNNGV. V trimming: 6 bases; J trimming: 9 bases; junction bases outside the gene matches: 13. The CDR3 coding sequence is TGTGCCAGCAGGCAACCGGGACAGACTTATAAAGCTTTCTTT. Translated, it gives CASRQPGQTYKAFF.

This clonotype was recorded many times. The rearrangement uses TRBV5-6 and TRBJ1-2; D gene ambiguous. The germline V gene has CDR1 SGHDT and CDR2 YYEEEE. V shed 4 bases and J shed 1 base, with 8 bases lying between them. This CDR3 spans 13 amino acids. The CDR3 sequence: CASSLGNNYGYTF. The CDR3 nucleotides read TGTGCCAGCAGCCTGGGGAATAACTATGGCTACACCTTC.

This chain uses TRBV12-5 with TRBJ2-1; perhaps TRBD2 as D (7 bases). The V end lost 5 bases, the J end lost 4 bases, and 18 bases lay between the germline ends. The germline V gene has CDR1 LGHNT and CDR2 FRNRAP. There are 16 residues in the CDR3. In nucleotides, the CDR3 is TGTGCTAGTGGTGCCGCCGGGGGGACACGGTACAATGAGCAGTTCTTC. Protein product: CASGAAGGTRYNEQFF. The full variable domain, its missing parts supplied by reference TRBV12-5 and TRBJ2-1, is DARVTQTPRHKVTEMGQEVTMRCQPILGHNTVFWYRQTMMQGLELLAYFRNRAPLDDSGMPKDRFSAEMPDATLATLKIQPSEPRDSAVYFCASGAAGGTRYNEQFFGPGTRLTVL.

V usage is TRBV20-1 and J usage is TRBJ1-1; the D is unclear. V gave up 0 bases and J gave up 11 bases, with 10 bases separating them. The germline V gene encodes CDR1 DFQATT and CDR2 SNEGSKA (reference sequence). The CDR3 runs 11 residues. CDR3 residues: CSAREVNWAFF. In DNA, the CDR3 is TGCAGTGCTAGAGAGGTGAATTGGGCTTTCTTT.

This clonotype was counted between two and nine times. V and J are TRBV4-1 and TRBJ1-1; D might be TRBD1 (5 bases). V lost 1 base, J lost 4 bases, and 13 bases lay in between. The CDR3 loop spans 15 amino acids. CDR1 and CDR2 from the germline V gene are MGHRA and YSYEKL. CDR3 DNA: TGCGCCAGCAGCCAAGTAAGAGGGAGGGGCACTGAAGCTTTCTTT. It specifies CASSQVRGRGTEAFF.

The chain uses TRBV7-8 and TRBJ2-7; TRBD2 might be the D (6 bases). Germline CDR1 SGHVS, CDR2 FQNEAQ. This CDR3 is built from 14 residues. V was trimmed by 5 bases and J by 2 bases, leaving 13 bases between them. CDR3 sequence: CASSAASEAYEQYF. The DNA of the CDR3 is TGTGCCAGCAGCGCCGCTAGCGAAGCCTACGAGCAGTACTTC.

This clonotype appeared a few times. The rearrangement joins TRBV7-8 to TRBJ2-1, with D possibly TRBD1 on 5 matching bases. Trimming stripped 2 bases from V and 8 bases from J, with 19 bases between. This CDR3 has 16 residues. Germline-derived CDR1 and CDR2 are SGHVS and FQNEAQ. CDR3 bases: TGTGCCAGCAGCTTATTACCCAGGGCTGTCGACGATGAGCAGTTCTTC. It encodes CASSLLPRAVDDEQFF.

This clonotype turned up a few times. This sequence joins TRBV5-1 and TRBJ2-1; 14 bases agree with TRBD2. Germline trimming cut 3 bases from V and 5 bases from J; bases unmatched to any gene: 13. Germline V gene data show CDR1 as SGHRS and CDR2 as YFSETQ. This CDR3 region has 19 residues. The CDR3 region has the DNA TGCGCCAGCAGCTCACTCCCAGGACTAGCGGGGGGCGAGAACAATGAGCAGTTCTTC. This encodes CASSSLPGLAGGENNEQFF. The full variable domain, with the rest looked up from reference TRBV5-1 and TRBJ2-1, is KAGVTQTPRYLIKTRGQQVTLSCSPISGHRSVSWYQQTPGQGLQFLFEYFSETQRNKGNFPGRFSGRQFSNSRSEMNVSTLELGDSALYLCASSSLPGLAGGENNEQFFGPGTRLTVL.

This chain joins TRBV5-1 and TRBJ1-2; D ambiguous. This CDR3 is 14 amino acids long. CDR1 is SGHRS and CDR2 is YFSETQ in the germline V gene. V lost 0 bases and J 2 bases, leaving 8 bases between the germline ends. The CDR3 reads CASSLVSLNYGYTF. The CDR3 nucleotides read TGCGCCAGCAGCTTGGTATCCCTAAACTATGGCTACACCTTC.

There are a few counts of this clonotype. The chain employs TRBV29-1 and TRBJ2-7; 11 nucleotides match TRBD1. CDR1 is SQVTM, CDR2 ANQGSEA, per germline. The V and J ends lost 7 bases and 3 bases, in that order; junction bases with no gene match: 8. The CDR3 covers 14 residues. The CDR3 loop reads CSATLGTGGYEQYF. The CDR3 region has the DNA TGCAGCGCTACCCTCGGGACAGGGGGCTACGAGCAGTACTTC.

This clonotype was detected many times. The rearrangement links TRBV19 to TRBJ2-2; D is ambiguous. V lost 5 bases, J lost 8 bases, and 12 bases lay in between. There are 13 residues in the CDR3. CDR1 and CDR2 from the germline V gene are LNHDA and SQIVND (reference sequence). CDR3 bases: TGTGCCAGTAGTCCGAGCACTCGGGGGGAGCTGTTTTTT. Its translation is CASSPSTRGELFF. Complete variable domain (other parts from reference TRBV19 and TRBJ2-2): DGGITQSPKYLFRKEGQNVTLSCEQNLNHDAMYWYRQDPGQGLRLIYYSQIVNDFQKGDIAEGYSVSREKKESFPLTVTSAQKNPTAFYLCASSPSTRGELFFGEGSRLTVL.

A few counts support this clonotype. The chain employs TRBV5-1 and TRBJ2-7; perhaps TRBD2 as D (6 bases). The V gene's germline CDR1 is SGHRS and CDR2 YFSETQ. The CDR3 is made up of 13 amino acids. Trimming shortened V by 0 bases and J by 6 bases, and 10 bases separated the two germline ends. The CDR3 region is CASSLGGVGEQYF. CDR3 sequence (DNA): TGCGCCAGCAGCTTGGGCGGGGTCGGCGAGCAGTACTTC.

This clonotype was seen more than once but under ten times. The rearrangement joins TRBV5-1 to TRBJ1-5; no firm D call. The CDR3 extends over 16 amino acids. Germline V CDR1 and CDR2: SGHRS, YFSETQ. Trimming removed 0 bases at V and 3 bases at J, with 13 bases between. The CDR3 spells CASSLAVGRFNQPQHF. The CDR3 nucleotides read TGCGCCAGCAGCTTGGCCGTAGGACGGTTCAATCAGCCCCAGCATTTT.

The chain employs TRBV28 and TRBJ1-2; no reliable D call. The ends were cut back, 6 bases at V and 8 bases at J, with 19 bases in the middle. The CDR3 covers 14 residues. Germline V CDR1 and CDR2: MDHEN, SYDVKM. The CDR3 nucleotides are TGTGCCAGCAGAGCCTCCCAGGAGATTAGCGGCTACACCTTC. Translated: CASRASQEISGYTF.

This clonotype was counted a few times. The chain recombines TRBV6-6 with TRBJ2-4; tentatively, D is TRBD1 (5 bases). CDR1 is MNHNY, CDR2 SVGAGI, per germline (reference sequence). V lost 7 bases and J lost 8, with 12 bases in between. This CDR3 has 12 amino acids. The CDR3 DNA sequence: TGTGCCAGCAAACAGGACAACGACATTCAGTACTTC. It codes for CASKQDNDIQYF.

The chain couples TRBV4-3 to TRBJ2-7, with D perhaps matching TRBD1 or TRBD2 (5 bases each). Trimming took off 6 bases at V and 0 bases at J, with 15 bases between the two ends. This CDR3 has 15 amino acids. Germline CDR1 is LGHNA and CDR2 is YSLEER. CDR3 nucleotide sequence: TGCGCCAGCAGTCCCGGGACGGTGGTCTCCTACGAGCAGTACGTC. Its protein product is CASSPGTVVSYEQYV.

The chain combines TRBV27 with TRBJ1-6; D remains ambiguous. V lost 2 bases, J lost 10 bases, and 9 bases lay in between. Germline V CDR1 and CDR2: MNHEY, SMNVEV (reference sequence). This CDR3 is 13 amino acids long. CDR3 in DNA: TGTGCCAGCAGTTTAAGTCTCGTCTCACCCCTCCACTTT. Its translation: CASSLSLVSPLHF.

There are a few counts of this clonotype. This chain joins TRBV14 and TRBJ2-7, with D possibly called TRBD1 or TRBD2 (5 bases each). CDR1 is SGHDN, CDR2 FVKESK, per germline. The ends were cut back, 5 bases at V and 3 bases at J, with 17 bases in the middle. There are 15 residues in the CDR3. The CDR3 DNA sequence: TGTGCCAGCAGCTTGGGGGTGGGATCCGACTACGAGCAGTACGTC. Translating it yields CASSLGVGSDYEQYV.

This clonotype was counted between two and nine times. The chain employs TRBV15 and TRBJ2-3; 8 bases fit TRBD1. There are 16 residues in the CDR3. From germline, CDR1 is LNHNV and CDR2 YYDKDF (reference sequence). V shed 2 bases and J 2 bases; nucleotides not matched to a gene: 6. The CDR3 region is CATSRRRTGNTDTQYF. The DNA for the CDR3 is TGTGCCACCAGCAGAAGAAGGACAGGGAACACAGATACGCAGTATTTT.

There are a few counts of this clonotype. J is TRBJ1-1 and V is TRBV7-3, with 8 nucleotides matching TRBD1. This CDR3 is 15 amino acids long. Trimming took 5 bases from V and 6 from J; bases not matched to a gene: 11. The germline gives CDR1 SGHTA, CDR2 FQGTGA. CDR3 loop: CASSATGGQFSEAFF. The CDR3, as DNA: TGTGCCAGCAGCGCCACAGGGGGTCAATTCTCTGAAGCTTTCTTT. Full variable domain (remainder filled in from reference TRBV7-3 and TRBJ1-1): GAGVSQTPSNKVTEKGKYVELRCDPISGHTALYWYRQSLGQGPEFLIYFQGTGAADDSGLPNDRFFAVRPEGSVSTLKIQRTERGDSAVYLCASSATGGQFSEAFFGQGTRLTVV.

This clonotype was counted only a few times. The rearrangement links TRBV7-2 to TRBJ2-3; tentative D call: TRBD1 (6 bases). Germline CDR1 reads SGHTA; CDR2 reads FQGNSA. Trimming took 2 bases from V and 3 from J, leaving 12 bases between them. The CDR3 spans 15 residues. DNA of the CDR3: TGTGCCAGCAGCTTAATACAGGGTTGGACAGATACGCAGTATTTT. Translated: CASSLIQGWTDTQYF. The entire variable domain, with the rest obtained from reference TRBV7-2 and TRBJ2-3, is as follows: GAGVSQSPSNKVTEKGKDVELRCDPISGHTALYWYRQSLGQGLEFLIYFQGNSAPDKSGLPSDRFSAERTGGSVSTLTIQRTQQEDSAVYLCASSLIQGWTDTQYFGPGTRLTVL.